This TCR beta chain derives from a study of PD-1 blockade in classical Hodgkin lymphoma. The patients all showed relapse after autologous stem cell transplantation, while their brentuximab vedotin exposure varied. Progressive disease, partial response or complete response was each patient's best response. Some clones are missing from TCRdb's copy, which holds only in-frame ones; the method was immunoSEQ multiplex PCR. The sample records 100,000 to 120,000 clones, 80% to 90% being singletons. This TCR derives from a human donor with classical Hodgkin lymphoma. This material consisted of peripheral blood mononuclear cells (PBMCs), taken before the second cycle of nivolumab.

CDR3 bases: TGCGCCAGCAGCCAAGATCAGGGAGGCTATGGCTACACCTTC. It is translated as CASSQDQGGYGYTF. The V call is TRBV4-1, the J call TRBJ1-2; D perhaps matches TRBD1 (5 bases). Deletions cut 0 bases from V and 4 bases from J, with 9 bases between. Germline V CDR1 and CDR2: MGHRA, YSYEKL. The CDR3 covers 14 residues.